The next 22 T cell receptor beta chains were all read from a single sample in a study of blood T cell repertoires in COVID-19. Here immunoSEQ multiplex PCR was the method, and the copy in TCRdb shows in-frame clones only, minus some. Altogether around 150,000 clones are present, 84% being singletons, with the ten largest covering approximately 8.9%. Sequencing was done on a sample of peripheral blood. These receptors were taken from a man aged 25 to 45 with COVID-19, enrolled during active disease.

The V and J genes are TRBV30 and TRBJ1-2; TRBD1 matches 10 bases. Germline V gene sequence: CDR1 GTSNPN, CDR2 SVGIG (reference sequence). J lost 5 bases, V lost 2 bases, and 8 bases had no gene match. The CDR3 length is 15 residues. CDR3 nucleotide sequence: TGTGCCTGGAGTATCCCGACAGGGGGCCCTTATGGCTACACCTTC. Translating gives CAWSIPTGGPYGYTF.

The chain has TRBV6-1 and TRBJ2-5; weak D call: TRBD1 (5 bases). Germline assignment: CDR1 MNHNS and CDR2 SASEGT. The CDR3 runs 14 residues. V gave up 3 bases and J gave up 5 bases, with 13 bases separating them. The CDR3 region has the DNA TGTGCCAGCAGTGACCAGGGTTTATTGGAGACCCAGTACTTC. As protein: CASSDQGLLETQYF.

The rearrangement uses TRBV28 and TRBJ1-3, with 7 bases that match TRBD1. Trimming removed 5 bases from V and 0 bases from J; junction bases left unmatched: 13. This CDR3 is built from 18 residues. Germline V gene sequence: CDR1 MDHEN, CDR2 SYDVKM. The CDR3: CASSPASQGRLSGNTIYF. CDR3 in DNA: TGTGCCAGCAGTCCTGCCTCACAGGGGCGGCTCTCTGGAAACACCATATATTTT.

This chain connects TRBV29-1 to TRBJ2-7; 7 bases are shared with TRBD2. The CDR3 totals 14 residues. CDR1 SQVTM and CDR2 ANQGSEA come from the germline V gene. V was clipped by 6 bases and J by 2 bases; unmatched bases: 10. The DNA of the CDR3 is TGCAGCGTCCCTGGGCGGGAGTCTCCCTACGAGCAGTACTTC. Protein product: CSVPGRESPYEQYF.

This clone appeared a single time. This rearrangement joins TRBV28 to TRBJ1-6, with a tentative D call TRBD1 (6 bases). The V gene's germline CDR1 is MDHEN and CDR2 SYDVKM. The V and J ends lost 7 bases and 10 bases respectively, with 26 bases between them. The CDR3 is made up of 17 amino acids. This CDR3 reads CASISLSLVGARSPLHF. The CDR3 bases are TGTGCCAGCATCTCTCTTTCTCTTGTGGGGGCAAGGTCACCCCTCCACTTT.

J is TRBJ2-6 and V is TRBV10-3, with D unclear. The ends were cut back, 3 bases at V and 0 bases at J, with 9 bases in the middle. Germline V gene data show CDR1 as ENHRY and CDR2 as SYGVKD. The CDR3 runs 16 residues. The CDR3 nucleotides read TGTGCCATCAGTGACCGCCCGAGCTCTGGGGCCAACGTCCTGACTTTC. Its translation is CAISDRPSSGANVLTF.

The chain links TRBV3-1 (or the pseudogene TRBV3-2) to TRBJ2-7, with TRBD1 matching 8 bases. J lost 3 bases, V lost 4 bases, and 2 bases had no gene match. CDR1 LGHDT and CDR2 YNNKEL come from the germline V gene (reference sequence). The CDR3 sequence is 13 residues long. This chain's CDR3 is CASSRGTGYEQYF. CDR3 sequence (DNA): TGTGCCAGCAGCCGAGGGACAGGCTACGAGCAGTACTTC.

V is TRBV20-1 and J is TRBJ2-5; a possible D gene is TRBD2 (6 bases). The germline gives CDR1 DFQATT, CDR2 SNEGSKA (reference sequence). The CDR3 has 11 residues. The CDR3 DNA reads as TGCACCGTTGGGACTTCGGAGACCCAGTACTTC. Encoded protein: CTVGTSETQYF.

For the CDR3, the DNA is TGTGCCTGGAGTACGGGGAATAGCAATCAGCCCCAGCATTTT. Protein sequence: CAWSTGNSNQPQHF. The chain uses TRBV30 and TRBJ1-5; no definite D call. Germline values: CDR1 GTSNPN, CDR2 SVGIG (reference sequence). Between the trimmed V and J ends, which lost 2 bases and 0 bases, there was a span of 8 bases. This CDR3 contains 14 residues.

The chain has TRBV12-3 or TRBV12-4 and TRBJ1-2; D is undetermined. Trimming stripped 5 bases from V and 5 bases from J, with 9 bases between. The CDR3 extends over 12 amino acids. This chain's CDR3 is CASSPREYGYTF. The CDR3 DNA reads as TGTGCCAGCAGTCCTAGAGAGTATGGCTACACCTTC.

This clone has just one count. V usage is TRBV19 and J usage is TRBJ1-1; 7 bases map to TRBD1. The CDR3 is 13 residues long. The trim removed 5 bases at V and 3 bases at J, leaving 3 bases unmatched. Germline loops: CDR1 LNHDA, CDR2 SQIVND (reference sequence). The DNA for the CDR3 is TGTGCCAGTAGTCAGGGGGTGGACACTGAAGCTTTCTTT. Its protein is CASSQGVDTEAFF.

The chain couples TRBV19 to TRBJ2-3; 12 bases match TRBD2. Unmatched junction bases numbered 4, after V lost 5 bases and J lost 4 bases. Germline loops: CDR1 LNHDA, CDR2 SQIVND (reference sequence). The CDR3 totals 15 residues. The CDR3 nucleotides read TGTGCCAGTAGTTCGGGACTAGCGGGCCCAGATACGCAGTATTTT. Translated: CASSSGLAGPDTQYF.

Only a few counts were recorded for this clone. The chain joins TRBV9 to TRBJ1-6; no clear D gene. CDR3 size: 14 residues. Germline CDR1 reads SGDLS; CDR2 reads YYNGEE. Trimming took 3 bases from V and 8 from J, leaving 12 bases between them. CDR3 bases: TGTGCCAGCAGCGAAGGAATCGGGGATTCACCCCTCCACTTT. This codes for CASSEGIGDSPLHF.

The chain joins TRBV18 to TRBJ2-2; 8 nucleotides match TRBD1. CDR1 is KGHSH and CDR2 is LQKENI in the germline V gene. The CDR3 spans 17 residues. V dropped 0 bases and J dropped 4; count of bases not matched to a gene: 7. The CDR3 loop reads CASSPPLTGGFTGELFF. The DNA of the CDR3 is TGTGCCAGCTCACCACCTCTAACAGGGGGTTTCACCGGGGAGCTGTTTTTT.

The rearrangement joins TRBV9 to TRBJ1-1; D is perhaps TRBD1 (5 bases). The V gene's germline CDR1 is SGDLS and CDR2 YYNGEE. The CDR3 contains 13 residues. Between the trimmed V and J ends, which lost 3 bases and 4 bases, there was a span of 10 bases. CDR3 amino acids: CASSAGLPTEAFF. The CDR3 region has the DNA TGTGCCAGCAGCGCGGGACTCCCCACTGAAGCTTTCTTT.

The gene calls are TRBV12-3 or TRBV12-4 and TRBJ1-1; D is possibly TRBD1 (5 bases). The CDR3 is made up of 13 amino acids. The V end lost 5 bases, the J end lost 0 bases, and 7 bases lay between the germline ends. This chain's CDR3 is CASSTGVNTEAFF. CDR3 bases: TGTGCCAGCAGTACGGGGGTGAACACTGAAGCTTTCTTT.

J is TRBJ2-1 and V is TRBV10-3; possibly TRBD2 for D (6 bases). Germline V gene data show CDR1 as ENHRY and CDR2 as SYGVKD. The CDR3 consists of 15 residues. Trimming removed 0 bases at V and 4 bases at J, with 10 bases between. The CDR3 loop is CAISESTGRYNEQFF. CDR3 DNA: TGTGCCATCAGTGAGTCGACCGGGAGATACAATGAGCAGTTCTTC.

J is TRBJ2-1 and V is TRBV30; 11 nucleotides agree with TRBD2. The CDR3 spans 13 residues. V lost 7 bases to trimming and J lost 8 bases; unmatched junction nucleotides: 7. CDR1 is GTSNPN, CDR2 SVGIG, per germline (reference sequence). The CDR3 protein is CAYIAGGPDEQFF. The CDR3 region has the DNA TGTGCCTATATAGCGGGAGGGCCAGATGAGCAGTTCTTC. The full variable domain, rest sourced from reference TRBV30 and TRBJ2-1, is SQTIHQWPATLVQPVGSPLSLECTVEGTSNPNLYWYRQAAGRGLQLLFYSVGIGQISSEVPQNLSASRPQDRQFILSSKKLLLSDSGFYLCAYIAGGPDEQFFGPGTRLTVL.

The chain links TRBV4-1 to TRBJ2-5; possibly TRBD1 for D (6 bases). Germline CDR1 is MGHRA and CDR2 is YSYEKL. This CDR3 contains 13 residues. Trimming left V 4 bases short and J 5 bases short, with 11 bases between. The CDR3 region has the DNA TGCGCCAGCAGCCTGACAGGAGTTGAGACCCAGTACTTC. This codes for CASSLTGVETQYF.

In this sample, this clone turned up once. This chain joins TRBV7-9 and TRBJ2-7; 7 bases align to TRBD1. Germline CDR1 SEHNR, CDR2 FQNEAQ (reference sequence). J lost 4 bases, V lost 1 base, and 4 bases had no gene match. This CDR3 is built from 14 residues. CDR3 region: CASSLEDRAYEQYF. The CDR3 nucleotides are TGTGCCAGCAGCTTAGAAGACAGGGCGTACGAGCAGTACTTC.

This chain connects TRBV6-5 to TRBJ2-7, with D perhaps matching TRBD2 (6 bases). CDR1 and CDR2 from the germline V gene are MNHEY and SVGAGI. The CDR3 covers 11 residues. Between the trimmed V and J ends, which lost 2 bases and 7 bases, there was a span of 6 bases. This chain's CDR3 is CASSYGGEQYF. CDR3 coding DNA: TGTGCCAGCAGTTACGGGGGGGAGCAGTACTTC.

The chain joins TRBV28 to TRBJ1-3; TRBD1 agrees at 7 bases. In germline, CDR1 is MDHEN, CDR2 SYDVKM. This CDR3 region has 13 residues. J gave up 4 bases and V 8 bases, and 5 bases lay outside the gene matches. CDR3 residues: CASLTGVGNTIYF. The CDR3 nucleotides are TGTGCCAGCCTTACAGGGGTGGGAAACACCATATATTTT.